These 20 T cell receptor beta chains share one sample of origin, sequenced in a study of OX40 agonist ivuxolimab in advanced cancers. TCRdb's table, derived via immunoSEQ multiplex PCR, lists solely in-frame clones and lacks some. The data contain about 100,000 clones, around 94% of them seen just once; the ten biggest clones take up about 0.18%. The starting material was CD4+ or CD8+ T cells sorted from blood, obtained in a trial of the OX40 agonist ivuxolimab. The receptors originated from an adult with an advanced solid tumor such as melanoma, head and neck, liver or kidney cancer.

This chain uses TRBV4-2 with TRBJ2-7, with D possibly TRBD1 on 7 matching bases. Trimming removed 5 bases at V and 1 base at J, with 15 bases between. Per germline, CDR1 LGHNA and CDR2 YNFKEQ. The CDR3 sequence is 15 residues long. Written as DNA, the CDR3 is TGTGCCAGCAGCTTGTGGCAGGGGGGTTCCTACGAGCAGTACTTC. Protein sequence: CASSLWQGGSYEQYF.

This chain connects TRBV5-4 to TRBJ2-5, with 14 positions matching TRBD2. J gave up 5 bases and V 2 bases, and 8 bases lay outside the gene matches. The CDR3 has 17 residues. Germline V lookup: CDR1 SGHNT, CDR2 YYREEE (reference sequence). The DNA of the CDR3 is TGTGCCAGCAGCTTACCGGGACTAGCGGGAGTGGGGGAGACCCAGTACTTC. Protein: CASSLPGLAGVGETQYF.

The V call is TRBV25-1, the J call TRBJ1-2; TRBD1 matches at 8 bases. The CDR3 length is 13 residues. Losses at the gene ends were 6 bases for V and 4 bases for J; bases not matched to a gene: 4. Germline V CDR1 and CDR2: MGHDK, SYGVNS. The CDR3 bases are TGTGCCAGCAGACGGACAGGGCCCTATGGCTACACCTTC. Translation gives CASRRTGPYGYTF.

This clone was recorded a few times. Other DNA sequences in this sample translate to the same CDR3. J is TRBJ1-5 and V is TRBV5-1, with a weak D call TRBD1 (5 bases). The CDR3 sequence is 15 residues long. Germline CDR1 and CDR2: SGHRS and YFSETQ. Trimming left V 0 bases short and J 6 bases short, with 13 bases between. The CDR3 loop is CASSLGGREGQPQHF. In DNA, the CDR3 is TGCGCCAGCAGCTTGGGGGGCAGGGAGGGTCAGCCCCAGCATTTT.

V is TRBV19 and J is TRBJ1-1; D unresolved. Germline CDR1 is LNHDA and CDR2 is SQIVND (reference sequence). Trimming left V 5 bases short and J 1 base short, with 8 bases between. This CDR3 has 13 amino acids. The CDR3 region is CASSESRNTEAFF. CDR3 nucleotides: TGTGCCAGTAGTGAATCGAGGAACACTGAAGCTTTCTTT.

The chain carries TRBV12-5 and TRBJ2-1; the match to TRBD2 covers 14 bases. The CDR3 runs to 16 residues. Germline CDR1 and CDR2: LGHNT and FRNRAP. V was clipped by 6 bases and J by 7 bases; unmatched bases: 8. The CDR3 spells CASGRPGTSGSNEQFF. CDR3 bases: TGTGCTAGTGGCCGACCCGGGACTAGCGGGAGTAATGAGCAGTTCTTC.

This clone was detected only once. This chain uses TRBV7-9 with TRBJ2-1; D might be TRBD2 (6 bases). The CDR3 is 17 amino acids. Germline loops: CDR1 SEHNR, CDR2 FQNEAQ (reference sequence). V was clipped by 1 base and J by 6 bases, with 19 bases between them. The DNA for the CDR3 is TGTGCCAGCAGCTTAGGAAGGACTACAACTAGGGGCAATGAGCAGTTCTTC. Translated: CASSLGRTTTRGNEQFF.

The chain carries TRBV5-4 and TRBJ2-5, with D hard to call. The CDR3 has 13 residues. CDR1 is SGHNT, CDR2 YYREEE, per germline (reference sequence). Between the trimmed V and J ends, which lost 6 bases and 4 bases, there was a span of 13 bases. CDR3 loop: CASTKPKGETQYF. CDR3 DNA: TGTGCCAGCACCAAGCCTAAGGGAGAGACCCAGTACTTC.

This sequence joins TRBV5-5 and TRBJ2-1; D perhaps matches TRBD2 (5 bases). In germline, CDR1 is SGHKS, CDR2 YYEKEE (reference sequence). The CDR3 length is 12 residues. V was trimmed by 4 bases and J by 3 bases, leaving 5 bases between them. The CDR3 here is CASSRDYNEQFF. CDR3 sequence (DNA): TGTGCCAGCAGCCGGGACTACAATGAGCAGTTCTTC.

The V gene is TRBV28, the J gene TRBJ2-5; D unclear. The length of the CDR3 is 12 residues. Germline values: CDR1 MDHEN, CDR2 SYDVKM. Trimming removed 3 bases from V and 3 bases from J, with 5 bases in between. The CDR3 DNA reads as TGTGCCAGCAGTTTTCTGGAAGAGACCCAGTACTTC. Protein product: CASSFLEETQYF.

This chain uses TRBV6-5 with TRBJ1-5, with TRBD1 matching over 7 bases. This CDR3 is built from 14 residues. The V segment lost 5 bases and the J segment 6 bases; nucleotides outside the gene matches: 7. Germline CDR1 and CDR2: MNHEY and SVGAGI. CDR3 bases: TGTGCCAGCAGTGATAAAGGGGGCACTCAGCCCCAGCATTTT. This translates into CASSDKGGTQPQHF.

V usage is TRBV4-1 and J usage is TRBJ1-2, with TRBD1 identical over 8 bases. The J segment lost 3 bases and the V segment lost 10 bases, leaving 10 bases of the junction unmatched. Per the germline V gene, CDR1 is MGHRA and CDR2 is YSYEKL. The CDR3 loop spans 14 amino acids. The CDR3: CATTTSTGDYGYTF. The CDR3 DNA reads as TGCGCCACCACGACCTCGACAGGGGACTATGGCTACACCTTC.

The chain recombines TRBV27 with TRBJ2-7, with 12 bases aligning to TRBD2. Looked up from germline, CDR1 is MNHEY and CDR2 is SMNVEV (reference sequence). The ends lost 4 bases at V and 7 bases at J; junction bases unmatched: 11. This CDR3 region has 16 residues. The CDR3 here is CASSSVGLAGPLEQYF. In DNA form, the CDR3 reads TGTGCCAGCAGTTCCGTCGGACTAGCGGGGCCCTTAGAGCAGTACTTC.

The rearrangement joins TRBV5-1 to TRBJ2-3; 9 bases match TRBD1. Germline CDR1 reads SGHRS; CDR2 reads YFSETQ. Losses at the gene ends were 6 bases for V and 3 bases for J; bases not matched to a gene: 8. CDR3 length: 15 residues. The CDR3 is CASISDRGRTDTQYF. CDR3 coding DNA: TGCGCCAGCATCTCGGACAGGGGACGGACAGATACGCAGTATTTT.

This chain connects TRBV19 to TRBJ2-2; D remains ambiguous. CDR3 length equals 15 residues. Trimming stripped 4 bases from V and 0 bases from J, with 9 bases between. The germline gives CDR1 LNHDA, CDR2 SQIVND (reference sequence). As DNA, the CDR3 is TGTGCCAGTAGTAGTGTGGCAGCGAACACCGGGGAGCTGTTTTTT. Its protein product is CASSSVAANTGELFF. Variable domain in full (rest from reference TRBV19 and TRBJ2-2): DGGITQSPKYLFRKEGQNVTLSCEQNLNHDAMYWYRQDPGQGLRLIYYSQIVNDFQKGDIAEGYSVSREKKESFPLTVTSAQKNPTAFYLCASSSVAANTGELFFGEGSRLTVL.

The CDR3 DNA reads as TGTGCCAGCTCACCCGCGGCCAGCGGCAATCAGCCCCAGCATTTT. It is translated as CASSPAASGNQPQHF. V is TRBV18 and J is TRBJ1-5; no clear D gene. V dropped 3 bases and J dropped 2 bases, with 11 bases sitting between them. The CDR3 is 15 residues long. Germline V gives CDR1 KGHSH, CDR2 LQKENI.

This clone was detected a few times. The J gene is TRBJ2-1, the V gene TRBV7-9, with 10 bases matching TRBD2. The CDR3 consists of 17 residues. V shed 5 bases and J 4 bases; nucleotides not matched to a gene: 11. Germline CDR1 reads SEHNR; CDR2 reads FQNEAQ (reference sequence). CDR3 residues: CASSRFSSSGSYNEQFF. DNA of the CDR3: TGTGCCAGCAGCCGGTTCAGCTCTAGCGGGAGTTACAATGAGCAGTTCTTC.

Turning to this clone: At one end the junction does not follow the germline gene, possibly because of a read error. V and J are TRBV5-4 and TRBJ1-1, with TRBD1 matching over 10 bases. CDR1 is SGHNT and CDR2 is YYREEE in the germline V gene (reference sequence). There are 14 residues in the CDR3. DNA for the CDR3: TGCGCCAGCAGCCGCGGACAGGGGGTGGCTGAAGCCTTCTTT. This encodes CASSRGQGVAEAFF.

The chain is built from TRBV9 and TRBJ1-2; 8 bases are shared with TRBD1. Germline V gene lookup returns CDR1 SGDLS and CDR2 YYNGEE. CDR3 length: 15 amino acids. Trimming at V came to 5 bases and at J to 5 bases, leaving 11 bases not matched to a gene. CDR3 in amino acids: CASRADLTGDYGYTF. The CDR3 bases are TGTGCCAGCAGGGCGGACTTGACAGGGGATTATGGCTACACCTTC. The whole variable domain, remainder taken from reference TRBV9 and TRBJ1-2, is DSGVTQTPKHLITATGQRVTLRCSPRSGDLSVYWYQQSLDQGLQFLIQYYNGEERAKGNILERFSAQQFPDLHSELNLSSLELGDSALYFCASRADLTGDYGYTFGSGTRLTVV.

The rearrangement links TRBV7-2 to TRBJ2-7, with D maybe TRBD1 (6 bases). Germline V lookup: CDR1 SGHTA, CDR2 FQGNSA. Trimming left V 1 base short and J 2 bases short, with 9 bases between. This CDR3 region has 14 residues. In nucleotides, the CDR3 is TGTGCCAGCAGCTTAGACAGGGCCGCCTACGAGCAGTACTTC. Its protein is CASSLDRAAYEQYF.